Here is one T cell receptor beta chain with its context. The sample has other DNA sequences that encode this CDR3 too. The sample originates from a study of blood T cell repertoires in COVID-19. Study-level background: Specimens from acute and convalescent COVID-19 originated in the United States, Italy and Spain. T cells, B-cell-depleted T cells, or PBMCs supplied cDNA or gDNA.

The length of the CDR3 is 13 residues. Germline CDR1 and CDR2: SGHDT and YYEEEE. V trimming: 1 base; J trimming: 6 bases; junction bases outside the gene matches: 1. Authors' processing steps: Reference gene primer amplification gave nucleated cell count estimates. Sequenced by immunoSEQ multiplex PCR; TCRdb stores in-frame clones only, minus some. From that table come the V and J calls and clone size; the DNA was used to work out D and trimming. The sample lists 100,000 to 150,000 clones, approximately 79% seen once, with around 2.3% in the top ten. The sample taken for sequencing was peripheral blood. This chain links TRBV5-6 with TRBJ1-2; TRBD1 matches at 9 bases. The origin of this receptor is a man aged 50 to 60 with acute or convalescent COVID-19. CDR3 nucleotide sequence: TGTGCCAGCAGCTTGCGACAGGGGGATGGCTACACCTTC. Translation gives CASSLRQGDGYTF. Together with reference TRBV5-6 and TRBJ1-2, the CDR3 gives the full variable domain: DAGVTQSPTHLIKTRGQQVTLRCSPKSGHDTVSWYQQALGQGPQFIFQYYEEEERQRGNFPDRFSGHQFPNYSSELNVNALLLGDSALYLCASSLRQGDGYTFGSGTRLTVV.